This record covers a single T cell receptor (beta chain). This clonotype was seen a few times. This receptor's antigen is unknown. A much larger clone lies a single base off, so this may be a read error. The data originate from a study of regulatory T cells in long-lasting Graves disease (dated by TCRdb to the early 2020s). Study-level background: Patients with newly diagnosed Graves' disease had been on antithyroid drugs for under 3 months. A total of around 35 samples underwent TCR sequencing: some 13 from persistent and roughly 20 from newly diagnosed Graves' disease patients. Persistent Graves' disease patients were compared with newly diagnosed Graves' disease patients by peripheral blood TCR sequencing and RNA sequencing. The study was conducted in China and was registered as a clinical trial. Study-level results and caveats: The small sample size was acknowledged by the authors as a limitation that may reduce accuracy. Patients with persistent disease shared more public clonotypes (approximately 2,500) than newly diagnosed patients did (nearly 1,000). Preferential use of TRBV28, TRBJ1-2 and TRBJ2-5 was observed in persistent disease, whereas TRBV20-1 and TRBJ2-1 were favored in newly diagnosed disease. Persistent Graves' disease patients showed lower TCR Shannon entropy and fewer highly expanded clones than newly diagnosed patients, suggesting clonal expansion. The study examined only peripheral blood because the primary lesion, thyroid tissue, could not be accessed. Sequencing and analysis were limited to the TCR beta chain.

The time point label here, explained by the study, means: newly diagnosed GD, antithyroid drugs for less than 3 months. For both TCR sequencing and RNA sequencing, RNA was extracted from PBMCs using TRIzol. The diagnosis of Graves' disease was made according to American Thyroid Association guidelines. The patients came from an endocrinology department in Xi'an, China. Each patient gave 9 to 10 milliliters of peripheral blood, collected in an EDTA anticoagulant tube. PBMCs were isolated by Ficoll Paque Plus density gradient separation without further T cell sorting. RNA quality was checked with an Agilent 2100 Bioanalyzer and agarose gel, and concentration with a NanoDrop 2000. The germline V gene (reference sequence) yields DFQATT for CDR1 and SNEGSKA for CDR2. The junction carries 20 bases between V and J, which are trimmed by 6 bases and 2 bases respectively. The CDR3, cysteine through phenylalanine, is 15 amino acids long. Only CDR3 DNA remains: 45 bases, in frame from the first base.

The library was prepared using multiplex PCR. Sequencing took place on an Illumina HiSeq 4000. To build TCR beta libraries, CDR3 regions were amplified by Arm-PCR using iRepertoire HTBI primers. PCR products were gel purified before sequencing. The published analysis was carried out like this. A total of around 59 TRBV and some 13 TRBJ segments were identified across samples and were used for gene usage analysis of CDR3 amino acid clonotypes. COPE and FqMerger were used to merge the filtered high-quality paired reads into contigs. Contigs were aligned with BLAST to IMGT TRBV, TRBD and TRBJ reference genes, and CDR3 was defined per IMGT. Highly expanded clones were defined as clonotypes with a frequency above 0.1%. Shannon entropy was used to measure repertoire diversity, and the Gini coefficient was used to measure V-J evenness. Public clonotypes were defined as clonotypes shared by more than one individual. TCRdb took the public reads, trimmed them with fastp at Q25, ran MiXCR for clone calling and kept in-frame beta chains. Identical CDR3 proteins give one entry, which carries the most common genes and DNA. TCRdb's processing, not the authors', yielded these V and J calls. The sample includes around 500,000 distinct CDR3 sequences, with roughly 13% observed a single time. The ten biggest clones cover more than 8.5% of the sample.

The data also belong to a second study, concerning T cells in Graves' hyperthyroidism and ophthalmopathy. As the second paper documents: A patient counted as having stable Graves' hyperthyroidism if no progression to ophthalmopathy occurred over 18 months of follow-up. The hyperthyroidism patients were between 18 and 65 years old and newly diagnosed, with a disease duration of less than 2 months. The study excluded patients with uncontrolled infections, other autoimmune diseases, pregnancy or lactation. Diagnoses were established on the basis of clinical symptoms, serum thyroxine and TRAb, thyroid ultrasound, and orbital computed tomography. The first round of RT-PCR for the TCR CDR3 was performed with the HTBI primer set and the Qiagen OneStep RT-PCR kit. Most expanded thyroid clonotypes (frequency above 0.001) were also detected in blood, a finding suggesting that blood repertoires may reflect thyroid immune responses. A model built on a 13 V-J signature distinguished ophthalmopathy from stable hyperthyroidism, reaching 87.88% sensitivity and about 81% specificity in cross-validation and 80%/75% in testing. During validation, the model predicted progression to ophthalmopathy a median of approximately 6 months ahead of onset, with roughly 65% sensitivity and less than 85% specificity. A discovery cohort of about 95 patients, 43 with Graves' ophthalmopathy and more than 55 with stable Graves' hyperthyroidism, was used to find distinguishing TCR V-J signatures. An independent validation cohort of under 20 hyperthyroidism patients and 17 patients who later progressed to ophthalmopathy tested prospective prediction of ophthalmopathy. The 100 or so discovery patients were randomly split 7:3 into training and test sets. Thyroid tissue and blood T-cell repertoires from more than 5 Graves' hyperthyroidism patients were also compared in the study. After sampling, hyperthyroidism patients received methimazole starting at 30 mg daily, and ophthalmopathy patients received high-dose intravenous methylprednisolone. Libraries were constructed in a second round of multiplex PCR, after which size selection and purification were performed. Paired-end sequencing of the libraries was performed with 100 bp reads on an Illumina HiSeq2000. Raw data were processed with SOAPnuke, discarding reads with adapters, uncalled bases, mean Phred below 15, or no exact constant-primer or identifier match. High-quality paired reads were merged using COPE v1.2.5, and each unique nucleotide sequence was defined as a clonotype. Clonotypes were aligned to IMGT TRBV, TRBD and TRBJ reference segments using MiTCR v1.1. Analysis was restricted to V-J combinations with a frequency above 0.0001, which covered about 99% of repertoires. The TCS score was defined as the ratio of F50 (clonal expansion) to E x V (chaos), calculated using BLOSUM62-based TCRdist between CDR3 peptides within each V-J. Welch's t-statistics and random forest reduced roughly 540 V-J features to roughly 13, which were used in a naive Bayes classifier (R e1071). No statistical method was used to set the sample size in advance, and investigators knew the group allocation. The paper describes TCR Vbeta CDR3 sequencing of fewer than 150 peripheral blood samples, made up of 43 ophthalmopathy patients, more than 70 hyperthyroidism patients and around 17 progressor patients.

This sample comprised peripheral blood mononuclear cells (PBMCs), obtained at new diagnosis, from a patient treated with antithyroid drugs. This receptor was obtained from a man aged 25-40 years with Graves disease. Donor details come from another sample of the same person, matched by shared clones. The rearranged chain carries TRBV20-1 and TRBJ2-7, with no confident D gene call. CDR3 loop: CSASPVVNPTYEQYF. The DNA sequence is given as TGCAGTGCCTCCCCGGTTGTCAACCCAACCTACGAGCAGTACTTC.